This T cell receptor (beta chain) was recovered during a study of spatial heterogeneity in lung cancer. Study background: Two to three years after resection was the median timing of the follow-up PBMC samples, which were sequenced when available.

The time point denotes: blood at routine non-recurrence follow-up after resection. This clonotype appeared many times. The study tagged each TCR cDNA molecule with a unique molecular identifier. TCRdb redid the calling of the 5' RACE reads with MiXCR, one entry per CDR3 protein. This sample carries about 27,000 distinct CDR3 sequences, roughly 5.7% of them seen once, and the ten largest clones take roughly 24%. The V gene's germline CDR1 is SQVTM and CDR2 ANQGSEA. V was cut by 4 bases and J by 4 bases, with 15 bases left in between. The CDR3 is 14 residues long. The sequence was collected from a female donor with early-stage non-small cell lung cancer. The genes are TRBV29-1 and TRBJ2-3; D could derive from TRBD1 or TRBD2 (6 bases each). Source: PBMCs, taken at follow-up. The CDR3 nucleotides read TGCAGCGTTGGACCGGGGGCAGGGGCAGATACGCAGTATTTT. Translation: CSVGPGAGADTQYF.